Listed below are T cell receptor beta chains from one sample, sequenced in a study of regulatory T cells in long-lasting Graves disease. TCRdb recomputed calls from the multiplex PCR reads with MiXCR, one row per CDR3 protein. The sample has 360,000 or so distinct CDR3 sequences; about 11% are singletons. These data were also reused for a study on T cells in Graves' hyperthyroidism and ophthalmopathy.

Sample: peripheral blood mononuclear cells (PBMCs), taken at new diagnosis, from a patient treated with antithyroid drugs. These TCRs come from a woman under 30 with Graves disease. Both conserved end residues are part of each CDR3. D genes are given only for firm matches. The size entry is marked missing in some rows and otherwise reads once, few, many or a size class.

v_gene	abundance	j_gene	d_gene	CDR3nt	CDR3aa
TRBV14	-	TRBJ2-1	-	TGTGCCAGCAGCCATTTGCGGGAAGGATACAATGGGCAGTTCTTC	CASSHLREGYNGQFF
TRBV6-1	few	TRBJ1-5	TRBD1	TGTGCCAGCAACCCCAGGGGGGTGGTATATAGCAATCAGCCCCAGCATTTT	CASNPRGVVYSNQPQHF
TRBV20-1	many	TRBJ2-1	TRBD1	TGCAGTGCTAGATCGACAGGGAGCTCCTACAATGAGCAGTTCTTC	CSARSTGSSYNEQFF
TRBV9	many	TRBJ2-2	-	TGTGCCAGCAGCGTAGGGGAGGACACCGGGGAGCTGTTTTTT	CASSVGEDTGELFF
TRBV7-9	many	TRBJ2-5	-	TGTGCCAGCAGCTCCTGGGGGCTAAGAGAGACCCAGTACTTC	CASSSWGLRETQYF
TRBV6-5	many	TRBJ1-5	-	TGTGCCAGCAGTTACTCGAGGGGGGGGAATCAGCCCCAGCATTTT	CASSYSRGGNQPQHF
TRBV6-2/TRBV6-3	many	TRBJ1-5	TRBD1	TGTGCCAGCAGTTACGAGGGGGCAGTTAGCAATCAGCCCCAGCATTTT	CASSYEGAVSNQPQHF
TRBV19	many	TRBJ2-5	-	TGTGCCAGTAGTATCCCCGGGGACTGGCAAGAGACCCAGTACTTC	CASSIPGDWQETQYF
TRBV7-9	many	TRBJ2-1	-	TGTGCCAGCAGCAATAATGGGGGACGTCCTGATGAGCAGTTCTTC	CASSNNGGRPDEQFF
TRBV24-1	many	TRBJ2-1	TRBD2	TGTGCCACCAGTGATAATAAGGGTAGCGGGAGGTTCGGTGACAATGAGCAGTTCTTC	CATSDNKGSGRFGDNEQFF
TRBV28	many	TRBJ2-3	-	TGTGCCAGCAATCTTGGGAATCCCTACGCAGATACGCAGTATTTT	CASNLGNPYADTQYF
TRBV20-1	few	TRBJ1-3	-	TGCAGTGCCCCCGATCGATACTCTGGAAACACCATATATTTT	CSAPDRYSGNTIYF
TRBV7-2	-	TRBJ2-1	-	TGTGCCAGCAGTTCCGGGACTCAAGACCCCAATGAGCAGTTCTTC	CASSSGTQDPNEQFF
TRBV27	few	TRBJ1-2	TRBD1	TGTGCCAGCCTCGGATGGGACAGGGGGCTATTTCGTGGCTACACCTTC	CASLGWDRGLFRGYTF
TRBV28	many	TRBJ1-4	-	TGTGCCAGCAGTCCGCGGTTGGGAGGCGTAGTACCAAATGAAAAACTGTTTTTT	CASSPRLGGVVPNEKLFF
TRBV6-5	many	TRBJ1-1	-	TGTGCCAGCAGTTACGGGTACGGACGGGGGGACACTGAAGCTTTCTTT	CASSYGYGRGDTEAFF
TRBV18	many	TRBJ2-7	-	TGTGCCAGCTCGGAGAGGGGTGACGAGCAGTACTTC	CASSERGDEQYF
TRBV28	many	TRBJ2-1	-	TGTGCCAGCAGTTTGTGGTCCGACTCCTACAATGAGCAGTTCTTC	CASSLWSDSYNEQFF
TRBV20-1	-	TRBJ1-1	-	TGCAGTGCTAGAGATCTTGGGGTGAACACTGAAGCTTTCTTT	CSARDLGVNTEAFF
TRBV10-3	-	TRBJ2-7	-	TGTGCCATCAGAGGTGGGGGCTCCAACTACGAGCAGTACTTC	CAIRGGGSNYEQYF
TRBV5-5	many	TRBJ1-6	-	TGTGCCAGCAGCTACGACCATCGGGGGGGTCGCTATAATTCACCCCTCCACTTT	CASSYDHRGGRYNSPLHF
TRBV7-2	once	TRBJ1-6	-	TGTGCCAGCAGCTTAGGGTCCTCACACAAGGGGGTTCTCTATAATTCACCCCTCCACTTT	CASSLGSSHKGVLYNSPLHF
TRBV7-2	many	TRBJ2-2	-	TGTGCCAGCAACAGATCTACGGGGCGGGGAGCCCGTGGTTTAGGTTCGACTGCCGGGGAGCTGTTTTTT	CASNRSTGRGARGLGSTAGELFF
TRBV20-1	many	TRBJ2-3	-	TGCAGTACTAGAGATCAAGGGGGGCCCGATCGCACAGATACGCAGTATTTT	CSTRDQGGPDRTDTQYF
TRBV3-1	many	TRBJ2-5	-	TGTGCCAGCAGCCAAGAAGACAGTTGGGAGACCCAGTACTTC	CASSQEDSWETQYF
TRBV3-1	many	TRBJ1-1	-	TGTGCCAGCAGCCCCTGGGCCGGACGGGGCCACGGGACTGAAGCTTTCTTT	CASSPWAGRGHGTEAFF
TRBV4-2	-	TRBJ2-3	TRBD2	TGTGCCAGCAGCCAAGTCGCTAGCGGGATACGGGGCACAGATACGCAGTATTTT	CASSQVASGIRGTDTQYF
TRBV6-2/TRBV6-3	many	TRBJ2-4	-	TGTGCCAGCAGTTACTGGTCCGCGGGACCCAAAAACATTCAGTACTTC	CASSYWSAGPKNIQYF
TRBV7-9	-	TRBJ1-4	-	TGTGCCAGCAGCGGGGAACAGGGACGAAGAAAACTGTTTTTT	CASSGEQGRRKLFF
TRBV6-5	few	TRBJ1-1	-	TGTGCCAGCAGTTACAGCTTGGGGAACACTGAAGCTTTCTTT	CASSYSLGNTEAFF
TRBV24-1	-	TRBJ2-5	-	TGTGCCACCAGTGGGGGTCCCGAAGAGACCCAGTACTTC	CATSGGPEETQYF
TRBV27	many	TRBJ2-3	-	TGTGCCAGCAGTTACCTCCCGGGATCGTCGGAGCGGATACCAGGCACAGATACGCAGTATTTT	CASSYLPGSSERIPGTDTQYF
TRBV27	many	TRBJ1-5	-	TGTGCCAGCAGTTTATCTTATATTAGCAATCAGCCCCAGCATTTT	CASSLSYISNQPQHF
TRBV7-9	few	TRBJ2-1	TRBD2	TGTGCCAGCAGCTTAAGGACTAGCGGAAACAATGAGCAGTTCTTC	CASSLRTSGNNEQFF
TRBV3-1	-	TRBJ2-1	-	TGTGCCAGCAGCTCAAGGGACTCCCTGCGGGGTGAGCAGTTCTTC	CASSSRDSLRGEQFF
TRBV15	many	TRBJ1-3	-	TGTGCCACCAGCAGAGATAAGGTCCGGAGCTCTGGAAACACCATATATTTT	CATSRDKVRSSGNTIYF
TRBV11-2	-	TRBJ2-3	TRBD2	TGTGCCAGCAGCTCCTCTGGCGGGGGAGATACGCAGTATTTT	CASSSSGGGDTQYF
TRBV10-3	many	TRBJ2-1	-	TGTGCCATCAGTGACCGGGTGTCACAGGTCTTTAGGAATGAGCAGTTCTTC	CAISDRVSQVFRNEQFF
TRBV15	few	TRBJ2-1	TRBD1	TGTGCCACCAGCAGAGATAAGGGGGCTATAAATGAGCAGTTCTTC	CATSRDKGAINEQFF
TRBV20-1	many	TRBJ1-1	-	TGCAGTGCTCAAACAGGGCGAGGCACTGAAGCTTTCTTT	CSAQTGRGTEAFF
TRBV20-1	few	TRBJ1-1	TRBD1	TGCAGTGCTGATCCCGGGGACAGGGATTTCACTGAAGCTTTCTTT	CSADPGDRDFTEAFF
TRBV5-6	many	TRBJ1-1	-	TGTGCCAGCAGCCTGCTTGTTGGGGCCCGGTCCCTTAACACTGAAGCTTTCTTT	CASSLLVGARSLNTEAFF
TRBV29-1	few	TRBJ2-3	TRBD2	TGCAGCGTGGGGACTAAGGGCCCAGATACGCAGTATTTT	CSVGTKGPDTQYF
TRBV24-1	many	TRBJ2-1	TRBD2	TGTGCCACCAGTGATCGACTAGCGGGAGGGCCCTATGAGCAGTTCTTC	CATSDRLAGGPYEQFF
TRBV12-3/TRBV12-4	few	TRBJ2-1	-	TGTGCCAGCACGATCCCGGGTCACAATGAGCAGTTCTTC	CASTIPGHNEQFF